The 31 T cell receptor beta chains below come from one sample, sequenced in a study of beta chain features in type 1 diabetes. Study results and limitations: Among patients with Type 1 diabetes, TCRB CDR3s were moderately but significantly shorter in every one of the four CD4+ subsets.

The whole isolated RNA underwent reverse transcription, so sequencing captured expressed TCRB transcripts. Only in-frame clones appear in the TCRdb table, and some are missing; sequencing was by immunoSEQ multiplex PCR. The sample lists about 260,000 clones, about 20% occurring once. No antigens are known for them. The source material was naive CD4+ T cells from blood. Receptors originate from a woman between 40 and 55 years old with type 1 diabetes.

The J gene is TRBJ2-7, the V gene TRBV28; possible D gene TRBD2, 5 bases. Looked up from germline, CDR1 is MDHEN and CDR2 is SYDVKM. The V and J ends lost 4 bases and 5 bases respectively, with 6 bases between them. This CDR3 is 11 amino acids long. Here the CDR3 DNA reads TGTGCCAGCAGTTGGGAGCACGAGCAGTACTTC. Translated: CASSWEHEQYF. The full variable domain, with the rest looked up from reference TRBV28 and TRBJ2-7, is DVKVTQSSRYLVKRTGEKVFLECVQDMDHENMFWYRQDPGLGLRLIYFSYDVKMKEKGDIPEGYSVSREKKERFSLILESASTNQTSMYLCASSWEHEQYFGPGTRLTVT.

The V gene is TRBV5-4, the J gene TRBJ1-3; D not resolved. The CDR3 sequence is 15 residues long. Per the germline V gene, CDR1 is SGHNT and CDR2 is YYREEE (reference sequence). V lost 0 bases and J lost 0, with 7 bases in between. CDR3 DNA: TGTGCCAGCAGCTTGGGGCAGCGCTCTGGAAACACCATATATTTT. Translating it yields CASSLGQRSGNTIYF.

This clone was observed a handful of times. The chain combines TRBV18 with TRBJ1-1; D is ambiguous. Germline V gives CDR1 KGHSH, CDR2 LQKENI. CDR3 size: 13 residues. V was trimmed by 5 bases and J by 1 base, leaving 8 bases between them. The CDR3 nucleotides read TGTGCCAGCTCAAGCGGTGAGAACACTGAAGCTTTCTTT. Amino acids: CASSSGENTEAFF. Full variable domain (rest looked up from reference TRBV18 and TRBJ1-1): NAGVMQNPRHLVRRRGQEARLRCSPMKGHSHVYWYRQLPEEGLKFMVYLQKENIIDESGMPKERFSAEFPKEGPSILRIQQVVRGDSAAYFCASSSGENTEAFFGQGTRLTVV.

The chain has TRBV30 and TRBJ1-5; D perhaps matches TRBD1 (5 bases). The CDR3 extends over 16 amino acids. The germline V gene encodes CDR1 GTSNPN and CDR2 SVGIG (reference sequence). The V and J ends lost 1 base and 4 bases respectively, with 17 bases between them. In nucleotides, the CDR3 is TGTGCCTGGAGTGGGGGAGGGGCAGTAGTTAATCAGCCCCAGCATTTT. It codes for CAWSGGGAVVNQPQHF. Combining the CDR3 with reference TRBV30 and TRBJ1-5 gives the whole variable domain SQTIHQWPATLVQPVGSPLSLECTVEGTSNPNLYWYRQAAGRGLQLLFYSVGIGQISSEVPQNLSASRPQDRQFILSSKKLLLSDSGFYLCAWSGGGAVVNQPQHFGDGTRLSIL.

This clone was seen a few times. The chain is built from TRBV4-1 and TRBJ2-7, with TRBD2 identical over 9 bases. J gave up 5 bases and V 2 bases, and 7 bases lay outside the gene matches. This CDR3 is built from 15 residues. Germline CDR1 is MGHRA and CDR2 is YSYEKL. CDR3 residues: CASSQPGLAIDEQYF. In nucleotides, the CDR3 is TGCGCCAGCAGCCAACCGGGACTAGCTATCGACGAGCAGTACTTC.

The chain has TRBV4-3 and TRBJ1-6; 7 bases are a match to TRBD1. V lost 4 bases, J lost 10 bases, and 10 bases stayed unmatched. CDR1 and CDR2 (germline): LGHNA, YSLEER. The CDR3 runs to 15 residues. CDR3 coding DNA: TGCGCCAGCAGCCCCCAGGGGGGCCTCGGGTCACCCCTCCACTTT. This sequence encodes CASSPQGGLGSPLHF.

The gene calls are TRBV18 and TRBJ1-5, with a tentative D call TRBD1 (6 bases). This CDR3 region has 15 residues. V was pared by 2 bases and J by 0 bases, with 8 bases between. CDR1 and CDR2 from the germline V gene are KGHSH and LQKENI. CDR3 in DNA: TGTGCCAGCTCACCAGGACAGAATAGCAATCAGCCCCAGCATTTT. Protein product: CASSPGQNSNQPQHF.

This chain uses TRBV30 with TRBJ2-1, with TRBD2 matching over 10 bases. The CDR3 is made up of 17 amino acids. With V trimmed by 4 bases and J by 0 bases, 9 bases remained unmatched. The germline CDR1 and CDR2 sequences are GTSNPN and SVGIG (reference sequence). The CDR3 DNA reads TGTGCCTGGAAGGGCCTAGCGGGAGAGGGCTCCTACAATGAGCAGTTCTTC. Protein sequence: CAWKGLAGEGSYNEQFF.

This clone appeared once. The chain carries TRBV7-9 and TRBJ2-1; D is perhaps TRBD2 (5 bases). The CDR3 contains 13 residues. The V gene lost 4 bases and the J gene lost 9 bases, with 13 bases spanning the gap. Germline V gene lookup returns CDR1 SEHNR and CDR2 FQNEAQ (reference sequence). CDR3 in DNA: TGTGCCAGCAGCTCGGACTCCTGGGGTGAGCAGTTCTTC. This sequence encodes CASSSDSWGEQFF.

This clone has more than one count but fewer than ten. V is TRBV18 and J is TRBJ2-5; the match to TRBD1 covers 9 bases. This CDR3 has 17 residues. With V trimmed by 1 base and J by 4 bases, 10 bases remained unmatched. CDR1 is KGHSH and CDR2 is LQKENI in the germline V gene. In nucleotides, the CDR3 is TGTGCCAGCTCACCACTACCGGGACAGGGTTTAGGAGAGACCCAGTACTTC. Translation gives CASSPLPGQGLGETQYF.

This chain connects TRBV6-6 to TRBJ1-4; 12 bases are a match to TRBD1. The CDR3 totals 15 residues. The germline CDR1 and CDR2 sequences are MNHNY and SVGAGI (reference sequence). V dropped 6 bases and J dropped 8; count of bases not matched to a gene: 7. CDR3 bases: TGTGCCAGCAGATCCGGGACAGGGGGCATGGAAAAACTGTTTTTT. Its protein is CASRSGTGGMEKLFF.

The CDR3 region is CASSLYGGDTQYF. CDR3 sequence (DNA): TGTGCCAGCAGCTTATACGGAGGAGATACGCAGTATTTT. V gene TRBV7-2 combines with J gene TRBJ2-3; D possibly corresponds to TRBD2 (5 bases). This CDR3 is built from 13 residues. The V end was cut by 2 bases, the J end by 5 bases, with 8 bases between. Germline-derived CDR1 and CDR2 are SGHTA and FQGNSA.

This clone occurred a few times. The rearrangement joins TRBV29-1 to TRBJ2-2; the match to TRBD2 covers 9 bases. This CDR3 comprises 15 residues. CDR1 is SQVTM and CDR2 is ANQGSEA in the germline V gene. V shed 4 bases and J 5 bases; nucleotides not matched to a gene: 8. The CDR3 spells CSVVLGLAGTGELFF. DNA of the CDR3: TGCAGCGTTGTGTTGGGCCTAGCGGGGACCGGGGAGCTGTTTTTT.

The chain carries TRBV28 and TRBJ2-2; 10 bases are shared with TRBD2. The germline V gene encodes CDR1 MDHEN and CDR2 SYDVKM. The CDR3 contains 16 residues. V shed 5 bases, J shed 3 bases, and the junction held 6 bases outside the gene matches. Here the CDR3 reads CASSRGLADYTGELFF. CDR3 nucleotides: TGTGCCAGCAGTCGCGGACTAGCGGACTACACCGGGGAGCTGTTTTTT.

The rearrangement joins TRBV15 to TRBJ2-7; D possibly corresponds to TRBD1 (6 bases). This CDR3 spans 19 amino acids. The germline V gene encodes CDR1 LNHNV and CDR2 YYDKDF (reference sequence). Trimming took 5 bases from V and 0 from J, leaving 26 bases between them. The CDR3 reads CATSPRQVHRPWDSYEQYF. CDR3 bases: TGTGCCACCAGCCCCCGACAGGTCCATCGCCCTTGGGACTCCTACGAGCAGTACTTC.

The CDR3 sequence: CASSADRGHGYTF. The CDR3 coding sequence is TGCGCCAGCAGCGCGGACAGGGGACATGGCTACACCTTC. The chain employs TRBV5-1 and TRBJ1-2, with 9 bases lining up with TRBD1. The germline CDR1 and CDR2 sequences are SGHRS and YFSETQ. V gave up 4 bases and J gave up 6 bases; unmatched junction bases: 4. This CDR3 spans 13 amino acids. The full variable domain, with the rest looked up from reference TRBV5-1 and TRBJ1-2, is KAGVTQTPRYLIKTRGQQVTLSCSPISGHRSVSWYQQTPGQGLQFLFEYFSETQRNKGNFPGRFSGRQFSNSRSEMNVSTLELGDSALYLCASSADRGHGYTFGSGTRLTVV.

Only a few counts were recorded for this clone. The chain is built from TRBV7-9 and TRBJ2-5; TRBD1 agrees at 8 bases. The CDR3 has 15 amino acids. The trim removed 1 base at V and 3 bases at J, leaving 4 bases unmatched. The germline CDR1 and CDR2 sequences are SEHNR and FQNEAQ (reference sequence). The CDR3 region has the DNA TGTGCCAGCAGCTTAGGTAGACAGGGGAAAGAGACCCAGTACTTC. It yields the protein CASSLGRQGKETQYF.

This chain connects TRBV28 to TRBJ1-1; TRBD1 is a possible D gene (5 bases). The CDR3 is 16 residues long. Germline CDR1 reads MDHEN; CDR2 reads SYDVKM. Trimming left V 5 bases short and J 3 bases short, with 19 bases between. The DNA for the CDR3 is TGTGCCAGCAGTCCCTGGTCCCTCCTAGGGGACACTGAAGCTTTCTTT. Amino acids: CASSPWSLLGDTEAFF.

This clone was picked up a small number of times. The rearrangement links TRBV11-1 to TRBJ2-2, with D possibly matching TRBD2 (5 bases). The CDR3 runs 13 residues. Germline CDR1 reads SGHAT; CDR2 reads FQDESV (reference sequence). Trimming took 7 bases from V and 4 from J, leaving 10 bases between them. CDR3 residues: CASTRDRTGELFF. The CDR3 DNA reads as TGTGCCAGCACCCGGGATCGCACCGGGGAGCTGTTTTTT.

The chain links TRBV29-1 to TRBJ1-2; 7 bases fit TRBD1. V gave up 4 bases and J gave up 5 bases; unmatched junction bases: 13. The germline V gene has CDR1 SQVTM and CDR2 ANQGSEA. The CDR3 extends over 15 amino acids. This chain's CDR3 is CSVGRGGTDAYGYTF. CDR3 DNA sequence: TGCAGCGTTGGACGGGGGGGGACAGACGCGTATGGCTACACCTTC.

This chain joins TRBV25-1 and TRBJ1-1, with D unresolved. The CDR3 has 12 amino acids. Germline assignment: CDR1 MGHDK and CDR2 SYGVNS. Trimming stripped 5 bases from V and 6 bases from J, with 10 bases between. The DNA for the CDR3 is TGTGCCAGCAGTCGCTCAGGCGCTGAAGCTTTCTTT. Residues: CASSRSGAEAFF. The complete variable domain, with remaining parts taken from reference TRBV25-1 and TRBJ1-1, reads EADIYQTPRYLVIGTGKKITLECSQTMGHDKMYWYQQDPGMELHLIHYSYGVNSTEKGDLSSESTVSRIRTEHFPLTLESARPSHTSQYLCASSRSGAEAFFGQGTRLTVV.

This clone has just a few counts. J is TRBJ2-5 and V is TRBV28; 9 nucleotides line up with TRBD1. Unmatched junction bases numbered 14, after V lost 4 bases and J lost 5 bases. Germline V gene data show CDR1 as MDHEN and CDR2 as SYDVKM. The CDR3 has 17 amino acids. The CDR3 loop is CASSSPPGTGYRETQYF. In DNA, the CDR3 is TGTGCCAGCAGTTCACCCCCCGGGACAGGGTATAGGGAGACCCAGTACTTC. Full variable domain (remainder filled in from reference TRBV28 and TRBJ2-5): DVKVTQSSRYLVKRTGEKVFLECVQDMDHENMFWYRQDPGLGLRLIYFSYDVKMKEKGDIPEGYSVSREKKERFSLILESASTNQTSMYLCASSSPPGTGYRETQYFGPGTRLLVL.

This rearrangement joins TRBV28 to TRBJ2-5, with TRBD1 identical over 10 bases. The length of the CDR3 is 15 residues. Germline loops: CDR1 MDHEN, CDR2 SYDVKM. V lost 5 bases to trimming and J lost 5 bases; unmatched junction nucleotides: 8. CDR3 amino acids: CASSPDRGPGETQYF. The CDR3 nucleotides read TGTGCCAGCAGTCCAGACAGGGGGCCTGGCGAGACCCAGTACTTC.

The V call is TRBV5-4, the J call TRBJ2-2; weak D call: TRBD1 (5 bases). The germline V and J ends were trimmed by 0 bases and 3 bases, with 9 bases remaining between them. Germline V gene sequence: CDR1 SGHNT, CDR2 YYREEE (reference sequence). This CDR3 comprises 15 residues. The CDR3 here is CASSLAGLDTGELFF. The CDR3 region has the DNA TGTGCCAGCAGCTTGGCAGGGTTGGACACCGGGGAGCTGTTTTTT.

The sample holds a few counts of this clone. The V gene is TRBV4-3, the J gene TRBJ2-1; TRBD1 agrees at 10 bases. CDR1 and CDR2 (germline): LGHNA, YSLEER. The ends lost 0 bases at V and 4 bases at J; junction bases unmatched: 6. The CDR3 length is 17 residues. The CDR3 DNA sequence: TGCGCCAGCAGCCAAGATGAAGGGGACAGGGGTTACAATGAGCAGTTCTTC. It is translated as CASSQDEGDRGYNEQFF.

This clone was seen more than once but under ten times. The CDR3 DNA follows: TGTGCCAGCTCCTATCCCGGGCAGAGGGCGTACGAGCAGTACTTC. Amino acid sequence: CASSYPGQRAYEQYF. The chain links TRBV28 to TRBJ2-7; maybe TRBD2 (5 bases). This CDR3 region has 15 residues. V lost 8 bases, J lost 4 bases, and 21 bases lay in between. In germline, CDR1 is MDHEN, CDR2 SYDVKM.

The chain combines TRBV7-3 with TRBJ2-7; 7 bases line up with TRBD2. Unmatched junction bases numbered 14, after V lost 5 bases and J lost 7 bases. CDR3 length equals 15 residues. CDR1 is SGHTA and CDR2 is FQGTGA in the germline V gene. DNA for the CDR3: TGTGCCAGCAGCGTAGGGCCTAGCGGATTACGAGAGCAGTACTTC. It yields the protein CASSVGPSGLREQYF.

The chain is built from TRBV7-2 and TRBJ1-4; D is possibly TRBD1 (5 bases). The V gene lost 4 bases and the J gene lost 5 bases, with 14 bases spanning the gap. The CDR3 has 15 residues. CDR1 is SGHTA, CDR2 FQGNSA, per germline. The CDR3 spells CASSWRGSGNEKLFF. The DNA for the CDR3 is TGTGCCAGCAGCTGGAGGGGATCGGGGAATGAAAAACTGTTTTTT.

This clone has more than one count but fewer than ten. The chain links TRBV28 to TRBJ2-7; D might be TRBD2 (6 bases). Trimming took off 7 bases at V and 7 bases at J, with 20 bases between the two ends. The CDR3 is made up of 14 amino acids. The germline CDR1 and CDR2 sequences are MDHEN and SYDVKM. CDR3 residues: CASISHGPGEEQYF. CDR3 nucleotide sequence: TGTGCCAGCATCTCCCACGGACCGGGGGAAGAGCAGTACTTC.

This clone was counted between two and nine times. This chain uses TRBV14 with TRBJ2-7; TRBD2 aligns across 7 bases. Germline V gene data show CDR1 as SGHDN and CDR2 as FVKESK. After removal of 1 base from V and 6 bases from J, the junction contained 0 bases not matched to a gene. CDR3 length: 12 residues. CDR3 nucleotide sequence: TGTGCCAGCAGCCAAGCGGGGGGCGAGCAGTACTTC. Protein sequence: CASSQAGGEQYF.

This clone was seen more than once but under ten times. This CDR3 is CASLQDRSPLHF. In nucleotides, the CDR3 is TGTGCCAGCCTACAGGATCGTTCACCCCTCCACTTT. V and J are TRBV2 and TRBJ1-6; a possible D gene is TRBD1 (5 bases). Germline CDR1 is SNHLY and CDR2 is FYNNEI. V was shortened by 8 bases and J by 9 bases, with 11 bases between the two germline ends. The CDR3 totals 12 residues.